Below are 20 T cell receptor beta chains sequenced from a single sample in a study of shared clonotypes between healthy human individuals. The protocol was immunoSEQ multiplex PCR, while the TCRdb copy is restricted to in-frame clones and leaves out a portion. The sample holds about 520,000 clones, approximately 84% seen once. The specimen was PBMCs. The origin of the receptors is a woman in her thirties or forties in good health. Some clones in this sample may be carry-over from other donors' samples.

This clone was detected once. The chain carries TRBV10-3 and TRBJ1-5, with D unresolved. Germline loops: CDR1 ENHRY, CDR2 SYGVKD. This CDR3 has 14 residues. V dropped 4 bases and J dropped 0 bases, with 7 bases sitting between them. The CDR3 region is CAISGVTSNQPQHF. Written as DNA, the CDR3 is TGTGCCATCAGTGGTGTCACTAGCAATCAGCCCCAGCATTTT.

The chain combines TRBV4-3 with TRBJ2-1; D is unresolved. The germline V gene encodes CDR1 LGHNA and CDR2 YSLEER. The V gene lost 0 bases and the J gene lost 8 bases, with 8 bases spanning the gap. This CDR3 is 13 amino acids long. CDR3 bases: TGCGCCAGCAGCCAAGAGCTAATAGATGAGCAGTTCTTC. Its translation is CASSQELIDEQFF.

The chain is built from TRBV5-6 and TRBJ2-1, with D possibly matching TRBD2 (5 bases). CDR3 length: 15 residues. Germline V CDR1 and CDR2: SGHDT, YYEEEE. Trimming cost V 2 bases and J 9 bases, with 18 bases left between them. The CDR3 DNA reads TGTGCCAGCAGCTTCTCGAGGGCCGCTTTAGGTGAGCAGTTCTTC. Protein: CASSFSRAALGEQFF.

Regarding this clone: A far larger clone is off by one base, so a read error is likely. V is TRBV6-6 and J is TRBJ2-5, with 10 bases matching TRBD2. The J call may be wrong; the DNA end is better matched by TRBJ2-7. CDR1 and CDR2 (germline): MNHNY, SVGAGI (reference sequence). The CDR3 is made up of 16 amino acids. In nucleotides, the CDR3 is TGTGCCAGCAGTCACACGGCTAGCGGGAGCTCCTACGAGCAGTACTTC. This translates into CASSHTASGSSYEQYF.

To note about this clone: This likely reflects a read error, since a far larger clone is one base away. V usage is TRBV27 and J usage is TRBJ1-1, with a possible D match to TRBD1 (6 bases). CDR3 length: 15 residues. V lost 5 bases, J lost 2 bases, and 15 bases lay in between. Germline CDR1 and CDR2: MNHEY and SMNVEV (reference sequence). In nucleotides, the CDR3 is TGTGCCAGCAGTGTAGACAGGTGGATTAACACTGAAGCTTTCTTT. Protein: CASSVDRWINTEAFF.

A note on this clone: Other nucleotide sequences in the sample specify the same CDR3. The CDR3 DNA is TGTGCCAGCATAGGAAATGAAAAACTGTTTTTT. Residues: CASIGNEKLFF. The gene calls are TRBV28 and TRBJ1-4; D uncertain. V lost 7 bases and J lost 5, with 5 bases in between. From germline, CDR1 is MDHEN and CDR2 SYDVKM. This CDR3 has 11 residues.

The chain recombines TRBV5-4 with TRBJ1-1; D is undetermined. Trimming took 4 bases from V and 2 from J, leaving 9 bases between them. Germline-derived CDR1 and CDR2 are SGHNT and YYREEE (reference sequence). This CDR3 spans 13 amino acids. DNA for the CDR3: TGTGCCAGCAGCGTGGCGGGTAACACTGAAGCTTTCTTT. It codes for CASSVAGNTEAFF.

V usage is TRBV19 and J usage is TRBJ1-1, with D possibly being TRBD1 (6 bases). The germline V gene has CDR1 LNHDA and CDR2 SQIVND (reference sequence). The V end was cut by 2 bases, the J end by 1 base, with 8 bases between. This CDR3 contains 14 residues. The CDR3 sequence is CASSIYRENTEAFF. The CDR3 coding sequence is TGTGCCAGTAGTATATACAGGGAGAACACTGAAGCTTTCTTT.

The genes are TRBV11-2 and TRBJ1-1; D gene uncertain. This CDR3 comprises 17 residues. Trimming removed 1 base at V and 0 bases at J, with 15 bases between. From germline, CDR1 is SGHAT and CDR2 FQNNGV. The CDR3 sequence: CASSLAGSLYMNTEAFF. The CDR3 DNA reads as TGTGCCAGCAGCTTAGCCGGGTCCCTATACATGAACACTGAAGCTTTCTTT.

Comment on this clone: A far larger clone is one base from this, pointing to a likely read error. This CDR3 is also generated by other DNA sequences in the sample. The chain joins TRBV10-3 to TRBJ2-3; 10 nucleotides line up with TRBD2. Germline lookup yields CDR1 ENHRY and CDR2 SYGVKD. There are 15 residues in the CDR3. In nucleotides, the CDR3 is TGTGCCATCAGTCTAGCGGGAGAAGGCACAGATACTCAGTATTTT. Protein sequence: CAISLAGEGTDTQYF.

This clone was observed many times. This rearrangement joins TRBV19 to TRBJ2-4, with 7 positions matching TRBD2. The CDR3 runs 14 residues. V was clipped by 5 bases and J by 6 bases; unmatched bases: 7. CDR1 LNHDA and CDR2 SQIVND come from the germline V gene (reference sequence). The CDR3 here is CASSDGREGNIQYF. The CDR3 DNA is TGTGCCAGTAGTGATGGGAGGGAGGGAAACATTCAGTACTTC.

The rearrangement links TRBV21-1 to TRBJ2-7; whether TRBD1, the table's D call, matches the DNA was not checked. TRBV21-1 is tagged as a pseudogene. This CDR3 comprises 17 residues. The DNA for the CDR3 is TGTGCCAGCAGCAAAGTCAGCCGGTGGGGCAGTCGGTACGAGCAGTACTTC. Its protein is CASSKVSRWGSRYEQYF.

V and J are TRBV19 and TRBJ2-1, with 11 bases identical to TRBD2. Unmatched junction bases numbered 13, after V lost 4 bases and J lost 8 bases. Germline V CDR1 and CDR2: LNHDA, SQIVND (reference sequence). This CDR3 region has 17 residues. In DNA form, the CDR3 reads TGTGCCAGTAGTACAAGGACTAGCGGGTACCCCTCGGATGAGCAGTTCTTC. Protein sequence: CASSTRTSGYPSDEQFF. Full variable domain (outside the CDR3, taken from reference TRBV19 and TRBJ2-1): DGGITQSPKYLFRKEGQNVTLSCEQNLNHDAMYWYRQDPGQGLRLIYYSQIVNDFQKGDIAEGYSVSREKKESFPLTVTSAQKNPTAFYLCASSTRTSGYPSDEQFFGPGTRLTVL.

J is TRBJ2-1 and V is TRBV28; D not certain. Germline V gene lookup returns CDR1 MDHEN and CDR2 SYDVKM. This CDR3 contains 13 residues. With 2 bases removed from V and 3 bases from J, the gap between germline ends came to 5 bases. The CDR3 DNA is TGTGCCAGCAGTTTAGTCAGCTACAATGAGCAGTTCTTC. This codes for CASSLVSYNEQFF.

The V gene is TRBV7-9, the J gene TRBJ2-3, with 11 bases identical to TRBD2. CDR3 length: 17 residues. Trimming at V came to 5 bases and at J to 3 bases, leaving 10 bases not matched to a gene. Germline-derived CDR1 and CDR2 are SEHNR and FQNEAQ (reference sequence). This CDR3 reads CASSLRLAGGETDTQYF. CDR3 coding DNA: TGTGCCAGCAGCCTGAGGCTAGCGGGAGGAGAGACAGATACGCAGTATTTT. The full variable domain, its missing parts supplied by reference TRBV7-9 and TRBJ2-3, is DTGVSQNPRHKITKRGQNVTFRCDPISEHNRLYWYRQTLGQGPEFLTYFQNEAQLEKSRLLSDRFSAERPKGSFSTLEIQRTEQGDSAMYLCASSLRLAGGETDTQYFGPGTRLTVL.

The rearrangement links TRBV5-4 to TRBJ1-2; 7 bases align to TRBD1. Unmatched junction bases numbered 5, after V lost 0 bases and J lost 6 bases. The CDR3 totals 14 residues. CDR1 SGHNT and CDR2 YYREEE come from the germline V gene (reference sequence). The CDR3 loop is CASSLGGGEDGYTF. The CDR3 DNA follows: TGTGCCAGCAGCTTGGGAGGGGGCGAAGATGGCTACACCTTC.

In this sample, this clone turned up many times. This specimen includes other DNA sequences encoding the same CDR3. The CDR3 region is CASTGRASGLKEQYF. In DNA, the CDR3 is TGTGCCAGCACCGGTCGGGCTAGCGGGCTAAAAGAGCAGTACTTC. This rearrangement joins TRBV28 to TRBJ2-7, with 8 bases fitting TRBD2. CDR3 length: 15 amino acids. V trimming: 7 bases; J trimming: 7 bases; junction bases outside the gene matches: 15. CDR1 is MDHEN, CDR2 SYDVKM, per germline. Full variable domain (outside the CDR3, taken from reference TRBV28 and TRBJ2-7): DVKVTQSSRYLVKRTGEKVFLECVQDMDHENMFWYRQDPGLGLRLIYFSYDVKMKEKGDIPEGYSVSREKKERFSLILESASTNQTSMYLCASTGRASGLKEQYFGPGTRLTVT.

Only one count was recorded for this clone. A read error likely explains this, since a far larger clone differs by one base. The chain employs TRBV2 and TRBJ1-4; a possible D gene is TRBD1 (5 bases). The CDR3 contains 11 residues. Germline V gives CDR1 SNHLY, CDR2 FYNNEI. CDR3 residues: CASQGYEKLLF. The CDR3 bases are TGTGCCAGTCAGGGTTATGAAAAACTGCTTTTT.

This chain links TRBV19 with TRBJ1-3; D uncertain. CDR3 length: 15 residues. V was trimmed by 8 bases and J by 0 bases, leaving 14 bases between them. Germline CDR1 reads LNHDA; CDR2 reads SQIVND (reference sequence). CDR3 nucleotide sequence: TGTGCCAGTTTCCCCCGGTCTGACTCTGGAAACACCATATATTTT. Residues: CASFPRSDSGNTIYF.

As regards this clone: This likely came from a read error, as a far larger clone is one base away. Other DNA sequences from this sample encode an identical CDR3 as well. This sequence joins TRBV19 and TRBJ2-2; 7 bases match TRBD2. The CDR3 is 14 amino acids. Looked up from germline, CDR1 is LNHDA and CDR2 is SQIVND (reference sequence). V dropped 5 bases and J dropped 2; count of bases not matched to a gene: 2. The CDR3 nucleotides read TGTGCCAGTAGTGGGAGGGGAAACACCGGGGAGCTGTTTTTT. It translates to CASSGRGNTGELFF. The variable domain in full, with the rest retrieved from reference TRBV19 and TRBJ2-2, is DGGITQSPKYLFRKEGQNVTLSCEQNLNHDAMYWYRQDPGQGLRLIYYSQIVNDFQKGDIAEGYSVSREKKESFPLTVTSAQKNPTAFYLCASSGRGNTGELFFGEGSRLTVL.